A selection of T cell receptor beta chains follows, all from one sample in a study of blood T cells in healthy people across ages. One entry per CDR3 protein, called by TCRdb with MiXCR from the 5' RACE reads. This sample has hundreds of thousands of distinct CDR3 sequences, with around 25% found just once. The sample was also linked to a second study, of T cells of mothers and their children.

The sample comprised blood. These receptor sequences come from a boy younger than 18 in good health. Each CDR3 is given with its conserved first and last residue. The order of the fields is J gene, V gene, clone size, D gene, CDR3 DNA, CDR3 protein. A D gene is named only where the DNA matches it firmly. Not all rows give a size; the values are once, few, many and, for expanded clones, a class.

j_call: TRBJ2-5
v_call: TRBV29-1
clone_size: -
d_call: -
cdr3_nt: TGCAGCCTATCAAGGGGAGGAGATACCCAGTACTTC
cdr3_aa: CSLSRGGDTQYF

j_call: TRBJ2-7
v_call: TRBV20-1
clone_size: -
d_call: TRBD1
cdr3_nt: TGCAGTGCCTTACAGCCGGGACAGGGCTACGAGCAGTACTTC
cdr3_aa: CSALQPGQGYEQYF

j_call: TRBJ1-2
v_call: TRBV29-1
clone_size: -
d_call: TRBD1
cdr3_nt: TGCAGCGTTCCCCGAGGGGGGACAGATGGCTACACCTTC
cdr3_aa: CSVPRGGTDGYTF

j_call: TRBJ2-3
v_call: TRBV20-1
clone_size: -
d_call: -
cdr3_nt: TGCAGTGCTATTCTCGGGACTTTGGTGTCCACAGATACGCAGTATTTT
cdr3_aa: CSAILGTLVSTDTQYF

j_call: TRBJ1-1
v_call: TRBV5-1
clone_size: few
d_call: -
cdr3_nt: TGCGCCAGCAGCTTGAGTTCGGGGAGAACTGAAGCTTTCTTT
cdr3_aa: CASSLSSGRTEAFF

j_call: TRBJ2-5
v_call: TRBV7-9
clone_size: few
d_call: -
cdr3_nt: TGTGCCAGCAGCACCCCTTTGGGGCTCCAAGAGACCCAGTACTTC
cdr3_aa: CASSTPLGLQETQYF

j_call: TRBJ2-5
v_call: TRBV11-3
clone_size: -
d_call: TRBD2
cdr3_nt: TGTGCCAGCAGCTGGGGGAGGGGTGTAGAGACCCAGTACTTC
cdr3_aa: CASSWGRGVETQYF

j_call: TRBJ2-3
v_call: TRBV28
clone_size: few
d_call: -
cdr3_nt: TGTGCCAGCAGTGGTATGCAGGCTAGCACAGATACGCAGTATTTT
cdr3_aa: CASSGMQASTDTQYF

j_call: TRBJ2-3
v_call: TRBV20-1
clone_size: -
d_call: -
cdr3_nt: TGCAGTGCTACAGGGAGACAGCCGGTTGGTGGTACGCAGTATTTT
cdr3_aa: CSATGRQPVGGTQYF

j_call: TRBJ2-1
v_call: TRBV28
clone_size: -
d_call: -
cdr3_nt: TGTGCCAGCAGTTGGCGCGGGGCCTACAATGAGCAGTTCTTC
cdr3_aa: CASSWRGAYNEQFF

j_call: TRBJ2-7
v_call: TRBV7-9
clone_size: -
d_call: TRBD1
cdr3_nt: TGTGCCAGCAGCTTAGGGACAGGGATGAGCTCCTACGAGCAGTACTTC
cdr3_aa: CASSLGTGMSSYEQYF

j_call: TRBJ2-1
v_call: TRBV2
clone_size: -
d_call: -
cdr3_nt: TGTGCCAGCAAAGAGGGAGGAAATGAGCAGTTCTTC
cdr3_aa: CASKEGGNEQFF

j_call: TRBJ2-7
v_call: TRBV7-9
clone_size: few
d_call: -
cdr3_nt: TGTGCCAGCAGCTTAGGACTTTCCCCCTACGAGCAGTACTTC
cdr3_aa: CASSLGLSPYEQYF

j_call: TRBJ2-7
v_call: TRBV7-2
clone_size: -
d_call: -
cdr3_nt: TGTGCCAGCAGCTTAGGGACATCTAAACGCGGCGAGCAGTACTTC
cdr3_aa: CASSLGTSKRGEQYF

j_call: TRBJ1-4
v_call: TRBV27
clone_size: few
d_call: -
cdr3_nt: TGTGCCAGCAGTTTGATTAATGGTGAAAAACTGTTTTTT
cdr3_aa: CASSLINGEKLFF

j_call: TRBJ2-5
v_call: TRBV28
clone_size: -
d_call: TRBD2
cdr3_nt: TGTGCCAGCAGCTCGGACATCGAGGGCGGGAGGGAGACCCAGTACTTC
cdr3_aa: CASSSDIEGGRETQYF

j_call: TRBJ1-3
v_call: TRBV5-8
clone_size: -
d_call: -
cdr3_nt: TGTGCCAGCAGCTTGGTATCGGGGGATCTTTCTGGAAACACCATATATTTT
cdr3_aa: CASSLVSGDLSGNTIYF

j_call: TRBJ2-7
v_call: TRBV7-9
clone_size: -
d_call: -
cdr3_nt: TGTGCCAGCAGCTTAGAATCTAGAGATCGCGACGAGCAGTACTTC
cdr3_aa: CASSLESRDRDEQYF

j_call: TRBJ2-5
v_call: TRBV5-3
clone_size: -
d_call: -
cdr3_nt: TGTGCCAGCAACTCCTTGGAGGCCCAGTACTTC
cdr3_aa: CASNSLEAQYF

j_call: TRBJ2-1
v_call: TRBV25-1
clone_size: -
d_call: TRBD1
cdr3_nt: TGTGCCAGCAGTGACCGAGGACAGGGGGCAGTGAATGAGCAGTTCTTC
cdr3_aa: CASSDRGQGAVNEQFF

j_call: TRBJ2-7
v_call: TRBV6-6
clone_size: -
d_call: TRBD1
cdr3_nt: TGTGCCAGCAGCCCGGGACAGGTACCCTACGAGCAGTACTTC
cdr3_aa: CASSPGQVPYEQYF

j_call: TRBJ2-6
v_call: TRBV28
clone_size: few
d_call: TRBD1
cdr3_nt: TGTGCCAGCAGACGGGACAGGGAGATAAGCTCTGGGGCCAACGTCCTGACTTTC
cdr3_aa: CASRRDREISSGANVLTF

j_call: TRBJ2-5
v_call: TRBV6-2/TRBV6-3
clone_size: -
d_call: -
cdr3_nt: TGTGCCAGCAGTGTACACGAGACCCAGTACTTC
cdr3_aa: CASSVHETQYF

j_call: TRBJ2-2
v_call: TRBV29-1
clone_size: -
d_call: -
cdr3_nt: TGCAGCGTCCTTACCGGGAACGGGGAGCTGTTTTTT
cdr3_aa: CSVLTGNGELFF

j_call: TRBJ2-1
v_call: TRBV28
clone_size: few
d_call: -
cdr3_nt: TGTGCCAGCATTTTAACCGGGACTGGCGACTACAATGAGCAGTTCTTC
cdr3_aa: CASILTGTGDYNEQFF

j_call: TRBJ2-5
v_call: TRBV7-2
clone_size: few
d_call: TRBD2
cdr3_nt: TGTGCCAGCAGCTTTTACGCCAGGGTAGCGGGATTAGAAGAGACCCAGTACTTC
cdr3_aa: CASSFYARVAGLEETQYF

j_call: TRBJ2-5
v_call: TRBV25-1
clone_size: few
d_call: -
cdr3_nt: TGTGCCAGCAGTGTTTCAGGGAATATGGAGACCCAGTACTTC
cdr3_aa: CASSVSGNMETQYF

j_call: TRBJ2-7
v_call: TRBV27
clone_size: -
d_call: TRBD2
cdr3_nt: TGTGCCAGCAGTTCACTGACTAGCGGGACGCTCGAGCAGTACTTC
cdr3_aa: CASSSLTSGTLEQYF

j_call: TRBJ1-4
v_call: TRBV5-1
clone_size: -
d_call: -
cdr3_nt: TGCGCCAGCAGCCTACGGATGACGGAAAAACTGTTTTTT
cdr3_aa: CASSLRMTEKLFF

j_call: TRBJ1-4
v_call: TRBV13
clone_size: -
d_call: -
cdr3_nt: TGTGCCAGCAGCTTAAAGGGGAATGAAAAACTGTTTTTT
cdr3_aa: CASSLKGNEKLFF

j_call: TRBJ2-1
v_call: TRBV5-1
clone_size: few
d_call: -
cdr3_nt: TGCGCCAGCAACAACGGGATTCTCCAATACAATGAGCAGTTCTTC
cdr3_aa: CASNNGILQYNEQFF

j_call: TRBJ2-3
v_call: TRBV20-1
clone_size: -
d_call: -
cdr3_nt: TGCAGTGCAACCGGGACAAAGTTCGACACAGATACGCAGTATTTT
cdr3_aa: CSATGTKFDTDTQYF

j_call: TRBJ2-5
v_call: TRBV7-2
clone_size: few
d_call: -
cdr3_nt: TGTGCCAGCAGCTTTGTTAAGACCCAGTACTTC
cdr3_aa: CASSFVKTQYF

j_call: TRBJ2-7
v_call: TRBV29-1
clone_size: few
d_call: TRBD1
cdr3_nt: TGCAGCGTTGAGGAACAGGGGCTCTACGAGCAGTACTTC
cdr3_aa: CSVEEQGLYEQYF

j_call: TRBJ1-2
v_call: TRBV2
clone_size: -
d_call: -
cdr3_nt: TGTGCCAAGAAACTGGGGTTTGGGTACGAGGGCTACACCTTC
cdr3_aa: CAKKLGFGYEGYTF

j_call: TRBJ2-3
v_call: TRBV29-1
clone_size: -
d_call: -
cdr3_nt: TGCAGCGTTGAAGATGGGCTGTTCGTGGATACGCAGTATTTT
cdr3_aa: CSVEDGLFVDTQYF

j_call: TRBJ2-7
v_call: TRBV11-2
clone_size: -
d_call: -
cdr3_nt: TGTGCCAGCAGCCCTCTCCGGGAGCGGTTCCACGAGCAGTACTTC
cdr3_aa: CASSPLRERFHEQYF

j_call: TRBJ2-5
v_call: TRBV7-9
clone_size: -
d_call: -
cdr3_nt: TGTGCCAGCAGCCGAGAAGGGACCTCTTTAAGCCAGTACTTC
cdr3_aa: CASSREGTSLSQYF

j_call: TRBJ1-1
v_call: TRBV29-1
clone_size: few
d_call: -
cdr3_nt: TGCAGCGTTGAGGAACAGGGTAAACGTGAAGCTTTCTTT
cdr3_aa: CSVEEQGKREAFF

j_call: TRBJ2-7
v_call: TRBV7-2
clone_size: -
d_call: -
cdr3_nt: TGTGCCAGCAGCTTAGTGACCGGGACCGACGGATACGAGCAGTACTTC
cdr3_aa: CASSLVTGTDGYEQYF

j_call: TRBJ2-3
v_call: TRBV4-2
clone_size: -
d_call: TRBD2
cdr3_nt: TGTGCCAGCAGCAAATGGGGACTAGCGGGACCCCGGGATACGCAGTATTTT
cdr3_aa: CASSKWGLAGPRDTQYF

j_call: TRBJ2-7
v_call: TRBV10-2
clone_size: few
d_call: -
cdr3_nt: TGCGCCACCCGAAACGGGGGAGTCGCCTACGAGCAGTACTTC
cdr3_aa: CATRNGGVAYEQYF

j_call: TRBJ2-1
v_call: TRBV20-1
clone_size: -
d_call: TRBD2
cdr3_nt: TGCAGTACTGGGACTAGGAGCTCCTACAATGAGCAGTTCTTC
cdr3_aa: CSTGTRSSYNEQFF

j_call: TRBJ1-1
v_call: TRBV29-1
clone_size: -
d_call: -
cdr3_nt: TGCAGCGTTCTCACAGGGTTCGGCACTGAAGCTTTCTTT
cdr3_aa: CSVLTGFGTEAFF